The 26 T cell receptor beta chains listed next were all sequenced from one sample in a study of T cell responses to AZD1222 COVID-19 vaccine (dated by TCRdb to 2020 to 2023). The library was generated by the immunoSEQ multiplex PCR assay. TCRdb obtained this table from immuneACCESS and retained in-frame rearrangements with V and J assigned. These tables miss some clones; where compared with another copy, unresolved V genes account for less than half of the shortfall, and the remainder is unexplained. In this sample the table shows about 73,000 clones, about 91% of which occur a single time. About 9.6% of the sample is held by the ten biggest clonotypes. The time point label for this specimen denotes: about 28 days (+/-7) after the second vaccine dose. Here the sequenced sample was peripheral blood, taken 28 days after the second AZD1222 dose. These TCRs come from an adult who received the AZD1222 COVID-19 vaccine.

This chain links TRBV6-1 with TRBJ1-5, with D hard to call. V lost 3 bases, J lost 2 bases, and 8 bases lay in between. Germline CDR1 MNHNS, CDR2 SASEGT. The CDR3 loop spans 14 amino acids. In DNA, the CDR3 is TGTGCCAGCAGTGACAGGTACGGCAATCAGCCCCAGCATTTT. The encoded protein is CASSDRYGNQPQHF.

The V and J genes are TRBV19 and TRBJ1-2; 10 nucleotides align to TRBD1. V shed 4 bases and J 6 bases; nucleotides not matched to a gene: 8. CDR1 and CDR2 (germline): LNHDA, SQIVND (reference sequence). The CDR3 has 15 amino acids. The CDR3 DNA sequence: TGTGCCAGTAGTACCGGGACAGGGGTCCGGGATGGCTACACCTTC. Protein: CASSTGTGVRDGYTF.

Of note for this clone: The junction and the germline gene differ at one end; a read error may be behind it. This chain joins TRBV5-4 and TRBJ1-4, with D unclear. This CDR3 region has 16 residues. Germline V gene sequence: CDR1 SGHNT, CDR2 YYREEE (reference sequence). The DNA of the CDR3 is TGTGCCAGCAGCTTGGACTCGGGAGCCCCAGGCGGAAAACTGTTCTTT. This gives the protein CASSLDSGAPGGKLFF.

The chain has TRBV11-2 and TRBJ2-3; TRBD2 agrees at 10 bases. J lost 2 bases, V lost 4 bases, and 12 bases had no gene match. The germline V gene has CDR1 SGHAT and CDR2 FQNNGV. This CDR3 has 18 residues. CDR3 DNA sequence: TGTGCCAGCAGCTGGGGTGGTAGCGGGGGGTATTTCACAGATACGCAGTATTTT. Encoded protein: CASSWGGSGGYFTDTQYF.

This chain links TRBV2 with TRBJ2-7; tentative D call: TRBD1 (6 bases). CDR1 and CDR2 from the germline V gene are SNHLY and FYNNEI. There are 11 residues in the CDR3. V was cut by 8 bases and J by 3 bases, with 8 bases left in between. Written as DNA, the CDR3 is TGTGCCAGCCACAGGGACTACGAGCAGTACTTC. Translation: CASHRDYEQYF.

V gene TRBV14 combines with J gene TRBJ1-2; D unclear. CDR3 length: 14 residues. Between the trimmed V and J ends, which lost 0 bases and 6 bases, there was a span of 11 bases. The germline V gene encodes CDR1 SGHDN and CDR2 FVKESK. The CDR3 nucleotides read TGTGCCAGCAGCCAAGAGGTGGGTCGACATGGCTACACCTTC. It specifies CASSQEVGRHGYTF.

V usage is TRBV5-5 and J usage is TRBJ2-1; 8 bases match TRBD2. The CDR3 has 15 residues. Per the germline V gene, CDR1 is SGHKS and CDR2 is YYEKEE (reference sequence). Trimming at V came to 2 bases and at J to 3 bases, leaving 4 bases not matched to a gene. The DNA of the CDR3 is TGTGCCAGCAGCTTTCCAGCGGGAGACTACAATGAGCAGTTCTTC. Its translation is CASSFPAGDYNEQFF.

The chain carries TRBV14 and TRBJ1-2; no reliable D call. V lost 2 bases to trimming and J lost 8 bases, with 15 bases between them. Germline V gene lookup returns CDR1 SGHDN and CDR2 FVKESK. CDR3 size: 14 residues. CDR3 in amino acids: CASSQLAFSSGYTF. CDR3 sequence (DNA): TGTGCCAGCAGCCAATTGGCCTTCTCCTCGGGCTACACCTTC.

The rearrangement links TRBV12-2 to TRBJ2-3. TRBV12-2 is shown as a pseudogene. CDR3 length: 14 residues. This CDR3 reads CASRLYAHTDTQYF. DNA for the CDR3: TGTGCAAGTCGCTTATATGCCCACACAGATACGCAGTATTTT.

The chain combines TRBV11-3 with TRBJ2-4; tentatively, D is TRBD1 or TRBD2 (5 bases each). The CDR3 spans 13 residues. Germline V gene lookup returns CDR1 SGHNT and CDR2 YENEEA. V shed 5 bases and J shed 9 bases, with 14 bases lying between them. The CDR3 loop is CASSPRTGTIQYF. Here the CDR3 DNA reads TGTGCCAGCAGCCCCCGGACTGGGACCATTCAGTACTTC. Drawing the rest from reference TRBV11-3 and TRBJ2-4, the complete variable domain is EAGVVQSPRYKIIEKKQPVAFWCNPISGHNTLYWYLQNLGQGPELLIRYENEEAVDDSQLPKDRFSAERLKGVDSTLKIQPAELGDSAVYLCASSPRTGTIQYFGAGTRLSVL.

The rearrangement uses TRBV6-6 and TRBJ2-7; D not certain. Germline CDR1 MNHNY, CDR2 SVGAGI (reference sequence). The CDR3 is 14 amino acids. V was clipped by 0 bases and J by 2 bases, with 8 bases between them. This CDR3 reads CASSYSLATYEQYF. The CDR3 coding sequence is TGTGCCAGCAGTTACTCGTTGGCCACCTACGAGCAGTACTTC.

This sequence joins TRBV5-1 and TRBJ2-7, with 7 bases fitting TRBD1. J was trimmed by 6 bases and V by 4 bases; bases with no gene match: 4. CDR1 is SGHRS and CDR2 is YFSETQ in the germline V gene. The CDR3 contains 12 residues. The CDR3 is CASSTTGPEQYF. The CDR3 bases are TGCGCCAGCAGCACGACAGGGCCCGAGCAGTACTTC.

This chain uses TRBV24-1 with TRBJ2-2; D call uncertain. In germline, CDR1 is KGHDR, CDR2 SFDVKD. V lost 3 bases, J lost 7 bases, and 8 bases lay in between. This CDR3 has 13 amino acids. CDR3 residues: CATSDDPIGELFF. CDR3 nucleotides: TGTGCCACCAGTGATGACCCAATCGGGGAGCTGTTTTTT.

The chain is built from TRBV9 and TRBJ1-4, with unresolved D. Germline-derived CDR1 and CDR2 are SGDLS and YYNGEE. Trimming stripped 7 bases from V and 4 bases from J, with 14 bases between. The CDR3 has 14 amino acids. The CDR3 DNA reads as TGTGCCAGCGGTCGCGGTGTCGGTAATGAAAAACTGTTTTTT. The encoded protein is CASGRGVGNEKLFF.

The chain is built from TRBV5-4 and TRBJ2-2, with no clear D. The CDR3 is 13 residues long. Germline CDR1 and CDR2: SGHNT and YYREEE (reference sequence). V was shortened by 4 bases and J by 5 bases, with 9 bases between the two germline ends. CDR3 amino acids: CASSPPGTGELFF. The CDR3 coding sequence is TGTGCCAGCAGCCCACCTGGGACCGGGGAGCTGTTTTTT.

This chain links TRBV7-8 with TRBJ2-7; the D gene is possibly TRBD2 (5 bases). CDR3 size: 12 residues. The germline V gene has CDR1 SGHVS and CDR2 FQNEAQ. V lost 4 bases and J 9 bases, leaving 13 bases between the germline ends. The CDR3 here is CASSSTGGGQYF. CDR3 nucleotide sequence: TGTGCCAGCAGCTCCACCGGCGGAGGGCAGTACTTC.

The CDR3, as DNA: TGTGCCAGCAGGCGGAGCCCGACAGCAACCCAAGAGACCCAGTACTTC. It translates to CASRRSPTATQETQYF. V is TRBV28 and J is TRBJ2-5; a possible D gene is TRBD1 (5 bases). Germline V gene sequence: CDR1 MDHEN, CDR2 SYDVKM. The germline V and J ends were trimmed by 6 bases and 1 base, with 18 bases remaining between them. The CDR3 runs to 16 residues.

This chain links TRBV19 with TRBJ2-7, with TRBD2 matching 9 bases. V shed 3 bases and J 3 bases; nucleotides not matched to a gene: 6. The CDR3 has 15 residues. CDR1 is LNHDA and CDR2 is SQIVND in the germline V gene (reference sequence). As DNA, the CDR3 is TGTGCCAGTAGTATCCGGCTAGCGGGGTTCTACGAGCAGTACGTC. The encoded protein is CASSIRLAGFYEQYV.

The CDR3 DNA sequence: TGTGCCAGCAGCGACACGGGACTTACGGGGCAGTATTTT. Its translation: CASSDTGLTGQYF. The rearrangement links TRBV2 to TRBJ2-3, with D possibly TRBD2 on 6 matching bases. Trimming left V 6 bases short and J 11 bases short, with 18 bases between. The CDR3 sequence is 13 residues long. Germline CDR1 is SNHLY and CDR2 is FYNNEI.

The rearrangement joins TRBV7-3 to TRBJ1-2; D possibly corresponds to TRBD1 (5 bases). This CDR3 comprises 15 residues. Germline V gene sequence: CDR1 SGHTA, CDR2 FQGTGA. V was clipped by 5 bases and J by 8 bases, with 21 bases between them. The CDR3 bases are TGTGCCAGCAGCCCCATGCCGGGACCCTCCACAGGCTACACCTTC. Protein sequence: CASSPMPGPSTGYTF.

This chain joins TRBV25-1 and TRBJ2-2; 11 positions agree with TRBD1. This CDR3 spans 17 amino acids. Germline lookup yields CDR1 MGHDK and CDR2 SYGVNS. Germline trimming cut 6 bases from V and 4 bases from J; bases unmatched to any gene: 10. The CDR3 protein is CASRARGTGGSTGELFF. CDR3 in DNA: TGTGCCAGCAGGGCTCGAGGGACAGGGGGTTCCACCGGGGAGCTGTTTTTT.

This clone was seen more than once but under ten times. This chain joins TRBV30 and TRBJ1-5, with D possibly TRBD1 on 6 matching bases. Trimming took 5 bases from V and 0 from J, leaving 11 bases between them. The CDR3 covers 14 residues. The germline CDR1 and CDR2 sequences are GTSNPN and SVGIG (reference sequence). The CDR3, as DNA: TGTGCCTGGGGACAGTCTCATAGCAATCAGCCCCAGCATTTT. This encodes CAWGQSHSNQPQHF. The entire variable domain, with the rest obtained from reference TRBV30 and TRBJ1-5, is as follows: SQTIHQWPATLVQPVGSPLSLECTVEGTSNPNLYWYRQAAGRGLQLLFYSVGIGQISSEVPQNLSASRPQDRQFILSSKKLLLSDSGFYLCAWGQSHSNQPQHFGDGTRLSIL.

The rearrangement joins TRBV9 to TRBJ2-3; TRBD2 matches at 10 bases. The length of the CDR3 is 16 residues. Germline V CDR1 and CDR2: SGDLS, YYNGEE. Trimming removed 0 bases from V and 4 bases from J; junction bases left unmatched: 5. CDR3 nucleotides: TGTGCCAGCAGCGTAGGGTCTAGCGGGGGATCAGATACGCAGTATTTT. Translation gives CASSVGSSGGSDTQYF.

This rearrangement joins TRBV3-1 (or the pseudogene TRBV3-2) to TRBJ2-5; TRBD2 is a possible D gene (5 bases). The CDR3 spans 15 residues. CDR1 LGHDT and CDR2 YNNKEL come from the germline V gene (reference sequence). Trimming cost V 0 bases and J 1 base, with 9 bases left between them. In DNA, the CDR3 is TGTGCCAGCAGCCAAGATCGGCGGGCCCAAGAGACCCAGTACTTC. Amino acid sequence: CASSQDRRAQETQYF.

The V and J genes are TRBV12-5 and TRBJ2-3, with D perhaps given as TRBD1 or TRBD2 (5 bases each). Between the trimmed V and J ends, which lost 4 bases and 3 bases, there was a span of 8 bases. CDR3 size: 13 residues. Germline V CDR1 and CDR2: LGHNT, FRNRAP. The CDR3 coding sequence is TGTGCTAGTGGTTGGGGCGGGACAGATACGCAGTATTTT. The encoded protein is CASGWGGTDTQYF. Full variable domain (remainder filled in from reference TRBV12-5 and TRBJ2-3): DARVTQTPRHKVTEMGQEVTMRCQPILGHNTVFWYRQTMMQGLELLAYFRNRAPLDDSGMPKDRFSAEMPDATLATLKIQPSEPRDSAVYFCASGWGGTDTQYFGPGTRLTVL.

This chain links TRBV5-1 with TRBJ2-1, with 8 nucleotides matching TRBD2. With V trimmed by 7 bases and J by 2 bases, 5 bases remained unmatched. This CDR3 is 14 amino acids long. Germline V lookup: CDR1 SGHRS, CDR2 YFSETQ. Written as DNA, the CDR3 is TGCGCCAGCCGAGCGGGAGAACCCTACAATGAGCAGTTCTTC. This encodes CASRAGEPYNEQFF.